Listed here are 2 T cell receptor beta chains from one sample, sequenced in a study of blood T cell repertoires in COVID-19. Clones were read by immunoSEQ multiplex PCR, and TCRdb kept only the in-frame ones, dropping some. The sample has under 80,000 clones, about 80% seen once. Input material: peripheral blood. The receptors were gathered from an elderly man with active or convalescent COVID-19.

V usage is TRBV7-9 and J usage is TRBJ1-5, with no clear D. The CDR3 spans 14 residues. The V and J ends lost 2 bases and 5 bases respectively, with 10 bases between them. CDR1 and CDR2 (germline): SEHNR, FQNEAQ (reference sequence). The CDR3 DNA reads TGTGCCAGCAGCTTATTACAGAAGGATCAGCCCCAGCATTTT. Its protein product is CASSLLQKDQPQHF.

The J gene is TRBJ2-1, the V gene TRBV27, with 9 bases lining up with TRBD1. Germline CDR1 MNHEY, CDR2 SMNVEV (reference sequence). The J segment lost 5 bases and the V segment lost 3 bases, leaving 5 bases of the junction unmatched. The CDR3 contains 15 residues. The CDR3 region is CASSFGGTGNNEQFF. CDR3 DNA: TGTGCCAGCAGTTTTGGGGGGACAGGGAACAATGAGCAGTTCTTC.